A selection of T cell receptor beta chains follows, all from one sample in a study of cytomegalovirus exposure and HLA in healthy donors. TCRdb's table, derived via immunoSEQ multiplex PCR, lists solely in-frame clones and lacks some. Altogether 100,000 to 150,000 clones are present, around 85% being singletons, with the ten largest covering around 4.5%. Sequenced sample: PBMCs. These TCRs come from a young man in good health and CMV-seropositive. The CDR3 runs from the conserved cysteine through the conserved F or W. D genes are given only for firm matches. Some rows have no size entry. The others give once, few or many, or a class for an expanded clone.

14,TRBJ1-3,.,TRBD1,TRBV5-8,CASGKTGNGNTIYF,TGTGCCAGCGGCAAGACAGGGAATGGAAACACCATATATTTT
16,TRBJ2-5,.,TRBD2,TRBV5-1,CASSWFSGGEQETQYF,TGCGCCAGCAGCTGGTTCAGCGGGGGGGAACAAGAGACCCAGTACTTC
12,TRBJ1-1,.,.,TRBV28,CASSRTVLEAFF,TGTGCCAGCAGTCGGACAGTTTTAGAAGCTTTCTTT
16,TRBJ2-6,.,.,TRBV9,CASSPRGDSGANVLTF,TGTGCCAGCAGCCCCAGGGGAGACTCTGGGGCCAACGTCCTGACTTTC
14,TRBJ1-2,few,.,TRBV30,CAWSPLRGIYGYTF,TGTGCCTGGAGCCCCCTCCGGGGGATCTATGGCTACACCTTC
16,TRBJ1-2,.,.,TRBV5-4,CASSLGSGGYIYGYTF,TGTGCCAGCAGCTTGGGGTCCGGAGGGTATATATATGGCTACACCTTC
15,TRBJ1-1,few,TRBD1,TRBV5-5,CASSPWTGRDTEAFF,TGTGCCAGCAGCCCGTGGACAGGGAGGGACACTGAAGCTTTCTTT
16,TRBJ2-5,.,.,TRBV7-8,CASSFSRLPGIETQYF,TGTGCCAGCAGCTTCTCCCGACTGCCCGGTATAGAGACCCAGTACTTC
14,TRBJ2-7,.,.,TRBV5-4,CASSLGTGQDEQYF,TGTGCCAGCAGCTTGGGTACAGGGCAGGACGAGCAGTACTTC
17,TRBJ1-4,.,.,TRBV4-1,CASSQGPLSATNEKLFF,TGCGCCAGCAGCCAAGGCCCCCTGTCGGCAACTAATGAAAAACTGTTTTTT
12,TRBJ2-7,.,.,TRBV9,CASSRLGGEQYF,TGTGCCAGCAGCAGACTTGGCGGCGAGCAGTACTTC
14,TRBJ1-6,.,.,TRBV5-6,CASSLQGYNSPLHF,TGTGCCAGCAGCCTGCAGGGGTATAATTCACCCCTCCACTTT
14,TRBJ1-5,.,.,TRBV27,CASSLSGRAQPQHF,TGTGCCAGCAGTTTATCCGGGAGGGCCCAGCCCCAGCATTTT
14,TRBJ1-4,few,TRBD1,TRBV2,CASGQGQWLEKLFF,TGTGCCAGCGGGCAGGGACAGTGGTTGGAAAAACTGTTTTTT
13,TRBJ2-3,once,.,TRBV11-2,CASSFVFTDTQYF,TGTGCCAGCAGCTTCGTCTTCACAGATACGCAGTATTTT
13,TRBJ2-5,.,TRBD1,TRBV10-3,CAISAGQEETQYF,TGTGCCATCAGTGCCGGACAGGAAGAGACCCAGTACTTC
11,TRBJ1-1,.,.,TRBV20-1,CSVRQGREAFF,TGCAGTGTGCGGCAGGGGAGAGAAGCTTTCTTT
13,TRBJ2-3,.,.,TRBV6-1,CASSEEGGAVQYF,TGTGCCAGCAGTGAAGAAGGGGGGGCAGTTCAGTATTTT
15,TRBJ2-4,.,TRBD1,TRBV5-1,CASSLTGGDENIQYF,TGCGCCAGCAGCTTAACAGGGGGAGATGAAAACATTCAGTACTTC
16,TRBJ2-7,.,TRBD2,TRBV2,CASMWATSGASYEQYF,TGTGCCAGCATGTGGGCTACTAGCGGGGCAAGCTACGAGCAGTACTTC
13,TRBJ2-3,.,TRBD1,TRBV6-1,CATRGQGTDTQYF,TGTGCCACCCGGGGACAGGGCACAGATACGCAGTATTTT
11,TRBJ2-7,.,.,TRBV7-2,CASIYQGEQYF,TGTGCCAGCATCTACCAGGGGGAGCAGTACTTC
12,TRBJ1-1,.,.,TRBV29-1,CSVNRVRTEAFF,TGCAGCGTGAACAGGGTAAGGACTGAAGCTTTCTTT
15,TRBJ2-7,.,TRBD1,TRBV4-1,CASSQGTGASYEQYF,TGCGCCAGCAGCCAAGGGACAGGGGCGTCCTACGAGCAGTACTTC
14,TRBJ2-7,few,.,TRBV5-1,CASSLAQGPLEQYF,TGCGCCAGCAGCTTGGCCCAGGGCCCTCTCGAGCAGTACTTC
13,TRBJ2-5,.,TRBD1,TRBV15,CATPGTGEETQYF,TGTGCCACCCCCGGGACAGGGGAAGAGACCCAGTACTTC
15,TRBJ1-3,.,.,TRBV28,CASSLGVRGGNTIYF,TGTGCCAGCAGTTTAGGGGTCCGCGGGGGAAACACCATATATTTT